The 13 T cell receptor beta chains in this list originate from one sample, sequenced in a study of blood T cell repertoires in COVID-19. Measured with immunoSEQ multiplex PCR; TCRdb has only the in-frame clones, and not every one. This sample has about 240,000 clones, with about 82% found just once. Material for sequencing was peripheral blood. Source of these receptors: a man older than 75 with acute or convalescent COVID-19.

CDR3: CASSLSWQVDQPQHF. The CDR3 DNA reads as TGTGCCAGCAGCTTAAGTTGGCAGGTTGACCAGCCCCAGCATTTT. The V call is TRBV5-6, the J call TRBJ1-5; no firm D call. This CDR3 has 15 residues. CDR1 SGHDT and CDR2 YYEEEE come from the germline V gene. V was clipped by 2 bases and J by 7 bases, with 16 bases between them.

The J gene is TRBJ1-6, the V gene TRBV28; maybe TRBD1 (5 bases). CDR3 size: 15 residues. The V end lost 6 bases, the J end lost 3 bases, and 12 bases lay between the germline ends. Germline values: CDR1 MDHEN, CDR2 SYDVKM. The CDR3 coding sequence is TGTGCCAGCAGCAGTTGGGGCGACTATAATTCACCCCTCCACTTT. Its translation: CASSSWGDYNSPLHF.

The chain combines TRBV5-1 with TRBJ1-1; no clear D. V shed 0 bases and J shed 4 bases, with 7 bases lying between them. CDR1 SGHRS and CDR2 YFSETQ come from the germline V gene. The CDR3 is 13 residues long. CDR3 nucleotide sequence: TGCGCCAGCAGCTTGGACAGTGGCACTGAAGCTTTCTTT. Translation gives CASSLDSGTEAFF.

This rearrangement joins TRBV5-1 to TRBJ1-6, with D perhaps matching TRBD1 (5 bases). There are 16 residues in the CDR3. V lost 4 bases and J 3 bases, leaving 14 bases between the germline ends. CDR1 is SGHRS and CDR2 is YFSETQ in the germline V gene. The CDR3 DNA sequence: TGCGCCAGCAGCCCACTGGGGGGTGTCTATAATTCACCCCTCCACTTT. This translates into CASSPLGGVYNSPLHF. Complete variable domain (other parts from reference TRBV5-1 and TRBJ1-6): KAGVTQTPRYLIKTRGQQVTLSCSPISGHRSVSWYQQTPGQGLQFLFEYFSETQRNKGNFPGRFSGRQFSNSRSEMNVSTLELGDSALYLCASSPLGGVYNSPLHFGNGTRLTVT.

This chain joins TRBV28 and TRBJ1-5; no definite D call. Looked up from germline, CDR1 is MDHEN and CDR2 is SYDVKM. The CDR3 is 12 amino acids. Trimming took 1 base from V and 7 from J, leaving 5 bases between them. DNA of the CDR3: TGTGCCAGCAGTTTATTCCTGCAGCCCCAGCATTTT. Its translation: CASSLFLQPQHF.

The CDR3 nucleotides are TGTGCCAGCAGTTTATCTACAGGGGGGAACACTGAAGCTTTCTTT. The encoded protein is CASSLSTGGNTEAFF. V is TRBV28 and J is TRBJ1-1, with TRBD1 matching over 8 bases. Germline lookup yields CDR1 MDHEN and CDR2 SYDVKM. V shed 1 base, J shed 1 base, and the junction held 2 bases outside the gene matches. The CDR3 spans 15 residues.

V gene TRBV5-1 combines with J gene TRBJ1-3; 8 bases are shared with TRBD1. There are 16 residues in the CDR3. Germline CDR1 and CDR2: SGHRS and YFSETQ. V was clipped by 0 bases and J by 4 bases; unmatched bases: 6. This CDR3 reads CASSLDRTGSGNTIYF. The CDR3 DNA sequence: TGCGCCAGCAGCTTGGATCGGACAGGGTCGGGAAACACCATATATTTT.

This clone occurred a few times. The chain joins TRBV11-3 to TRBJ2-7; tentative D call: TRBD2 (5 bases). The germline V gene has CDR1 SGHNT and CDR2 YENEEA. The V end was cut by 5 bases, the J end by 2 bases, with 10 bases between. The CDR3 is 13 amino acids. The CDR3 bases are TGTGCCAGCAGCGGCGGGCCCCCCTACGAGCAGTACTTC. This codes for CASSGGPPYEQYF.

The CDR3 spells CASSGVDAESSYEQYF. The CDR3 nucleotides read TGTGCCAGCAGCGGGGTGGACGCGGAAAGCTCCTACGAGCAGTACTTC. The rearrangement joins TRBV2 to TRBJ2-7, with D perhaps matching TRBD2 (5 bases). V was clipped by 6 bases and J by 0 bases, with 18 bases between them. CDR1 and CDR2 from the germline V gene are SNHLY and FYNNEI. This CDR3 spans 16 amino acids.

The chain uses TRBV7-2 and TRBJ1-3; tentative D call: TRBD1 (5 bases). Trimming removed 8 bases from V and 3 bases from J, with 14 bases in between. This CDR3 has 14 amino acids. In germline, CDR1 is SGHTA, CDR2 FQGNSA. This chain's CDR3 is CASAGYQGGNTIYF. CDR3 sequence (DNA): TGTGCCAGCGCAGGGTACCAGGGTGGAAACACCATATATTTT.

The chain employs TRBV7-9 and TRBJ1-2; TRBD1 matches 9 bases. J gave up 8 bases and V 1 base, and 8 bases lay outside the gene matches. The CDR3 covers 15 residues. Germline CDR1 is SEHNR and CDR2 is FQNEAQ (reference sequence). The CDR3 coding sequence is TGTGCCAGCAGCTTAGGGGACAGGGTCCAAGGGGGCTACACCTTC. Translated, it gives CASSLGDRVQGGYTF.

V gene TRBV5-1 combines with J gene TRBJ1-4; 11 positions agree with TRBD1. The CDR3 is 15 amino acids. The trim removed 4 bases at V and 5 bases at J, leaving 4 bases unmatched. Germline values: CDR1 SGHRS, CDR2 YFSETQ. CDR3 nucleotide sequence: TGCGCCAGCAGCCAGGACAGGGGGCTGAATGAAAAACTGTTTTTT. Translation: CASSQDRGLNEKLFF.

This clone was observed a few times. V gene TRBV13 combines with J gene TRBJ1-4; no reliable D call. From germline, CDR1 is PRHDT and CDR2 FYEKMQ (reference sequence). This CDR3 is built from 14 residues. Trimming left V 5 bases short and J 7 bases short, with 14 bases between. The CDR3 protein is CASSRPRLSEKLFF. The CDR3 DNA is TGTGCCAGCAGCCGTCCCCGGTTGAGTGAAAAACTGTTTTTT.